A selection of T cell receptor beta chains follows, all from one sample in a study of identical twins. TCRdb fed the 5' RACE reads into MiXCR, producing one record per CDR3 protein. Among some 1,600,000 distinct CDR3 sequences listed, about 32% were seen once. Sequenced input: cord blood. The receptors shown here come from a newborn girl in good health. Each CDR3 is given with its conserved first and last residue. A D gene is named only where the DNA matches it firmly. Clone size is given for some rows only: seen once, a few or many times, or a class if the clone is expanded.

clone_size: few; cdr3_length: 14; v_call: TRBV10-3; j_call: TRBJ2-3; d_call: NA; cdr3_aa: CAISESGGEWTQYF; cdr3_nt: TGTGCCATCAGTGAGTCGGGCGGGGAGTGGACGCAGTATTTT
clone_size: NA; cdr3_length: 13; v_call: TRBV7-2; j_call: TRBJ2-4; d_call: NA; cdr3_aa: CASSPGTKNIQYF; cdr3_nt: TGTGCCAGCAGTCCCGGGACGAAAAACATTCAGTACTTC
clone_size: few; cdr3_length: 14; v_call: TRBV7-2; j_call: TRBJ1-2; d_call: NA; cdr3_aa: CASSLRPQGDGYTF; cdr3_nt: TGTGCCAGCAGCTTAAGGCCCCAGGGTGATGGCTACACCTTC
clone_size: NA; cdr3_length: 14; v_call: TRBV3-1; j_call: TRBJ2-3; d_call: NA; cdr3_aa: CASSQEGRLHTQYF; cdr3_nt: TGTGCCAGCAGCCAAGAAGGCAGGCTCCATACGCAGTATTTT
clone_size: NA; cdr3_length: 16; v_call: TRBV12-3/TRBV12-4; j_call: TRBJ2-7; d_call: TRBD1; cdr3_aa: CASIYRDRAFGNEQYF; cdr3_nt: TGTGCCAGCATCTACAGGGACAGGGCTTTCGGGAATGAGCAGTACTTC
clone_size: NA; cdr3_length: 14; v_call: TRBV27; j_call: TRBJ2-2; d_call: NA; cdr3_aa: CASSFYGNTGELFF; cdr3_nt: TGTGCCAGCAGTTTCTACGGAAACACCGGGGAGCTGTTTTTT
clone_size: NA; cdr3_length: 13; v_call: TRBV29-1; j_call: TRBJ1-1; d_call: NA; cdr3_aa: CSVEEYGNTEAFF; cdr3_nt: TGCAGCGTTGAAGAGTACGGGAACACTGAAGCTTTCTTT
clone_size: NA; cdr3_length: 16; v_call: TRBV21-1; j_call: TRBJ2-1; d_call: NA; cdr3_aa: CASVRDREPFYNEQFF; cdr3_nt: TGTGCCAGCGTACGAGACAGGGAACCTTTCTACAATGAGCAGTTCTTC
clone_size: few; cdr3_length: 14; v_call: TRBV4-1; j_call: TRBJ1-5; d_call: NA; cdr3_aa: CASSPGRRNQPQHF; cdr3_nt: TGCGCCAGCAGCCCGGGACGCCGCAATCAGCCCCAGCATTTT
clone_size: few; cdr3_length: 16; v_call: TRBV5-1; j_call: TRBJ2-7; d_call: TRBD2; cdr3_aa: CASSLVGLAGMDEQYF; cdr3_nt: TGCGCCAGCAGCTTGGTTGGACTAGCGGGGATGGACGAGCAGTACTTC
clone_size: few; cdr3_length: 15; v_call: TRBV6-1; j_call: TRBJ2-6; d_call: NA; cdr3_aa: CASTSSGSGANVLTF; cdr3_nt: TGTGCCAGCACCAGCTCAGGGTCTGGGGCCAACGTCCTGACTTTC
clone_size: few; cdr3_length: 15; v_call: TRBV29-1; j_call: TRBJ2-7; d_call: TRBD1; cdr3_aa: CSVEVGTGAGYEQYF; cdr3_nt: TGCAGCGTTGAAGTCGGGACAGGGGCGGGGTACGAGCAGTACTTC
clone_size: many; cdr3_length: 13; v_call: TRBV5-1; j_call: TRBJ2-5; d_call: TRBD2; cdr3_aa: CASSLGTRETQYF; cdr3_nt: TGTGCCAGCAGCTTAGGGACTAGAGAGACCCAGTACTTC
clone_size: NA; cdr3_length: 15; v_call: TRBV27; j_call: TRBJ2-1; d_call: TRBD2; cdr3_aa: CASSSERGANNEQFF; cdr3_nt: TGTGCCAGCAGTTCGGAGCGGGGGGCTAACAATGAGCAGTTCTTC
clone_size: NA; cdr3_length: 15; v_call: TRBV9; j_call: TRBJ2-1; d_call: TRBD2; cdr3_aa: CASSVEGLAIHGQFF; cdr3_nt: TGTGCCAGCAGCGTAGAGGGACTAGCGATACATGGGCAGTTCTTC
clone_size: few; cdr3_length: 12; v_call: TRBV29-1; j_call: TRBJ2-1; d_call: NA; cdr3_aa: CSVAAEYYEQFF; cdr3_nt: TGCAGCGTTGCGGCAGAATACTACGAGCAGTTCTTC
clone_size: NA; cdr3_length: 15; v_call: TRBV20-1; j_call: TRBJ1-6; d_call: NA; cdr3_aa: CSASTVGGYNSPLHF; cdr3_nt: TGCAGTGCCAGCACCGTGGGAGGCTATAATTCACCCCTCCACTTT
clone_size: few; cdr3_length: 14; v_call: TRBV20-1; j_call: TRBJ1-1; d_call: NA; cdr3_aa: CSAREGGPLTEAFF; cdr3_nt: TGCAGTGCTAGAGAGGGGGGCCCGCTCACTGAAGCTTTCTTT
clone_size: NA; cdr3_length: 18; v_call: TRBV7-2; j_call: TRBJ2-7; d_call: TRBD2; cdr3_aa: CASSPLSRGLAGDHEQYF; cdr3_nt: TGTGCCAGCAGCCCCCTCTCGCGAGGACTAGCGGGGGACCACGAGCAGTACTTC
clone_size: few; cdr3_length: 14; v_call: TRBV25-1; j_call: TRBJ1-2; d_call: NA; cdr3_aa: CASSDSYAAYGYTF; cdr3_nt: TGTGCCAGCAGTGATAGCTATGCGGCCTATGGCTACACCTTC
clone_size: once; cdr3_length: 14; v_call: TRBV9; j_call: TRBJ2-7; d_call: NA; cdr3_aa: CASSAGVGSYEQYF; cdr3_nt: TGTGCCAGCAGCGCTGGAGTCGGATCCTACGAGCAGTACTTC
clone_size: NA; cdr3_length: 15; v_call: TRBV29-1; j_call: TRBJ2-7; d_call: TRBD2; cdr3_aa: CSVGGGRLSSYEQYF; cdr3_nt: TGCAGCGTGGGGGGGGGACGCTTAAGCTCCTACGAGCAGTACTTC
clone_size: many; cdr3_length: 14; v_call: TRBV11-2; j_call: TRBJ2-3; d_call: TRBD1; cdr3_aa: CASSWTGRTDTQYF; cdr3_nt: TGTGCCAGCAGTTGGACAGGGAGGACAGATACGCAGTATTTT
clone_size: NA; cdr3_length: 17; v_call: TRBV21-1; j_call: TRBJ2-7; d_call: NA; cdr3_aa: CASSNPIGTGESYEQYF; cdr3_nt: TGTGCCAGCAGCAATCCTATCGGGACAGGGGAATCCTACGAGCAGTACTTC
clone_size: few; cdr3_length: 14; v_call: TRBV16; j_call: TRBJ2-5; d_call: NA; cdr3_aa: CASSQSLPSETQYF; cdr3_nt: TGTGCCAGCAGCCAATCCCTCCCCTCGGAGACCCAGTACTTC
clone_size: NA; cdr3_length: 14; v_call: TRBV20-1; j_call: TRBJ2-2; d_call: NA; cdr3_aa: CSARDFAHTGELFF; cdr3_nt: TGCAGTGCTAGAGATTTCGCCCACACCGGGGAGCTGTTTTTT
clone_size: few; cdr3_length: 16; v_call: TRBV27; j_call: TRBJ2-3; d_call: NA; cdr3_aa: CASSFYSRGGSDTQYF; cdr3_nt: TGTGCCAGCAGTTTCTATAGCAGGGGTGGGTCAGATACGCAGTATTTT
clone_size: NA; cdr3_length: 17; v_call: TRBV20-1; j_call: TRBJ2-1; d_call: TRBD2; cdr3_aa: CSASGTSGTSSYNEQFF; cdr3_nt: TGCAGTGCTTCCGGGACTAGCGGGACCAGCTCCTACAATGAGCAGTTCTTC
clone_size: NA; cdr3_length: 15; v_call: TRBV5-1; j_call: TRBJ2-3; d_call: NA; cdr3_aa: CASSPGPTPTDTQYF; cdr3_nt: TGCGCCAGCAGCCCGGGGCCTACCCCCACAGATACGCAGTATTTT
clone_size: few; cdr3_length: 17; v_call: TRBV4-2; j_call: TRBJ1-6; d_call: TRBD1; cdr3_aa: CASSQEFQGAFNSPLHF; cdr3_nt: TGTGCCAGCAGCCAAGAATTTCAGGGGGCGTTTAATTCACCCCTCCACTTT
clone_size: NA; cdr3_length: 17; v_call: TRBV4-2; j_call: TRBJ2-3; d_call: TRBD2; cdr3_aa: CASSRLAGGQGTDTQYF; cdr3_nt: TGTGCCAGCAGCCGTCTAGCGGGGGGGCAGGGCACAGATACGCAGTATTTT
clone_size: NA; cdr3_length: 13; v_call: TRBV25-1; j_call: TRBJ2-1; d_call: TRBD1; cdr3_aa: CASSAPGQATQFF; cdr3_nt: TGTGCCAGCAGTGCACCGGGACAGGCGACCCAGTTCTTC
clone_size: NA; cdr3_length: 16; v_call: TRBV4-2; j_call: TRBJ2-7; d_call: NA; cdr3_aa: CASSPRGVSSYNEQYF; cdr3_nt: TGTGCCAGCAGCCCTCGGGGAGTGAGCTCCTACAATGAGCAGTACTTC
clone_size: NA; cdr3_length: 17; v_call: TRBV27; j_call: TRBJ1-6; d_call: NA; cdr3_aa: CASSQERGSRYNSPLHF; cdr3_nt: TGTGCCAGCAGTCAAGAGCGGGGATCCCGATATAATTCACCCCTCCACTTT
clone_size: many; cdr3_length: 13; v_call: TRBV29-1; j_call: TRBJ2-3; d_call: TRBD1; cdr3_aa: CSDRDSPTDTQYF; cdr3_nt: TGCAGCGACCGGGACAGCCCCACAGATACGCAGTATTTT
clone_size: NA; cdr3_length: 13; v_call: TRBV6-2/TRBV6-3; j_call: TRBJ2-1; d_call: TRBD2; cdr3_aa: CASSKGLAIEQFF; cdr3_nt: TGTGCCAGCAGCAAGGGACTAGCAATTGAGCAGTTCTTC
clone_size: NA; cdr3_length: 15; v_call: TRBV12-3/TRBV12-4; j_call: TRBJ2-7; d_call: TRBD1; cdr3_aa: CASSFAPGTGTEQYF; cdr3_nt: TGTGCCAGCAGTTTCGCCCCCGGGACAGGGACCGAGCAGTACTTC
clone_size: NA; cdr3_length: 14; v_call: TRBV20-1; j_call: TRBJ2-7; d_call: NA; cdr3_aa: CSASYGTGSYEQYF; cdr3_nt: TGCAGTGCTAGCTACGGGACTGGATCCTACGAGCAGTACTTC